These 5 T cell receptor beta chains came from one sample sequenced in a study of T-cell reconstitution after alpha-beta-depleted transplantation in children. Library preparation (for TCRbeta) was performed with unique molecular identifiers. MiXCR was run by TCRdb on the PCR reads, yielding one entry per CDR3 protein. The table includes 700,000 to 950,000 distinct CDR3 sequences, around 17% detected once. Sequenced material: PBMCs, mostly from graft donor cells, taken 360 days after TCRalphabeta/CD19-depleted stem cell transplant. The source is a male patient younger than 18 who had a stem cell transplant for acute lymphoblastic leukemia, so the T cells may come from the graft donor.

This clonotype was seen only a few times. This chain links TRBV19 with TRBJ1-1; D possibly corresponds to TRBD1 (5 bases). Per the germline V gene, CDR1 is LNHDA and CDR2 is SQIVND (reference sequence). This CDR3 spans 16 amino acids. With 0 bases removed from V and 0 bases from J, the gap between germline ends came to 11 bases. CDR3 residues: CASSIDVGALNTEAFF. The CDR3 DNA reads TGTGCCAGTAGTATAGATGTCGGGGCCCTGAACACTGAAGCTTTCTTT.

This rearrangement joins TRBV29-1 to TRBJ2-1; D is undetermined. Trimming removed 2 bases at V and 7 bases at J, with 15 bases between. The CDR3 covers 14 residues. The germline CDR1 and CDR2 sequences are SQVTM and ANQGSEA. The CDR3: CSVEYTPTPNEQFF. CDR3 in DNA: TGCAGCGTTGAATACACCCCGACCCCTAATGAGCAGTTCTTC.

V usage is TRBV5-1 and J usage is TRBJ2-7, with D possibly being TRBD2 (7 bases). Germline CDR1 reads SGHRS; CDR2 reads YFSETQ. The CDR3 contains 15 residues. V was pared by 2 bases and J by 2 bases, with 14 bases between. CDR3: CASSFGGATPYEQYF. DNA of the CDR3: TGCGCCAGCAGCTTTGGGGGGGCGACCCCCTACGAGCAGTACTTC.

At least ten counts were recorded for this clonotype. This rearrangement joins TRBV5-1 to TRBJ2-3, with no clear D. Trimming left V 0 bases short and J 4 bases short, with 9 bases between. This CDR3 is built from 14 residues. The germline CDR1 and CDR2 sequences are SGHRS and YFSETQ. Here the CDR3 reads CASSLVSFSDTQYF. The CDR3 DNA reads as TGCGCCAGCAGCTTGGTGTCTTTTTCAGATACGCAGTATTTT.

The J gene is TRBJ2-7, the V gene TRBV29-1, with D tentatively TRBD2 (6 bases). Germline CDR1 is SQVTM and CDR2 is ANQGSEA. The CDR3 extends over 15 amino acids. The V and J ends lost 2 bases and 1 base respectively, with 15 bases between them. The CDR3 is CSVEWAGRPSYEQYF. For the CDR3, the DNA is TGCAGCGTTGAATGGGCGGGACGGCCTTCCTACGAGCAGTACTTC.